These 15 T cell receptor beta chains originate from one sample sequenced in a study of graft-versus-host responses after intestinal transplantation. The antigens of these receptors remain unknown. Sequencing was performed with immunoSEQ multiplex PCR; in TCRdb, only in-frame clones are kept and a portion is missing. Of tens of thousands of clones in the sample, approximately 96% were seen once. The sample here was unstimulated CD8+ T cells sorted from spleen or lymph node cells, taken before transplant. Receptor source: a human donor who was the organ donor for an intestinal transplant.

This chain uses TRBV7-8 with TRBJ1-5; D gene unclear. Germline V gene lookup returns CDR1 SGHVS and CDR2 FQNEAQ. Trimming pared 5 bases from V and 7 bases from J, leaving 18 bases between. The CDR3 is made up of 15 amino acids. This CDR3 reads CASSPVGSHGQPQHF. CDR3 coding DNA: TGTGCCAGCAGCCCAGTGGGATCTCACGGCCAGCCCCAGCATTTT.

This sequence joins TRBV21-1 and TRBJ1-1; whether TRBD1, the table's D call, matches the DNA was not checked. TRBV21-1 counts as a pseudogene. The CDR3 is made up of 16 amino acids. In DNA form, the CDR3 reads TGTGCCAGCAGCAAAGCTTTGGGACAGCCGAACACTGAAGCTTTCTTT. Amino acids: CASSKALGQPNTEAFF.

The chain has TRBV28 and TRBJ2-1; 7 positions agree with TRBD1. After removal of 2 bases from V and 5 bases from J, the junction contained 6 bases not matched to a gene. CDR3 length equals 15 residues. Germline lookup yields CDR1 MDHEN and CDR2 SYDVKM. The CDR3 is CASSLHRDSHNEQFF. The CDR3 coding sequence is TGTGCCAGCAGTTTACACCGGGACAGCCACAATGAGCAGTTCTTC.

This chain connects TRBV30 to TRBJ2-3, with a weak D call TRBD2 (7 bases). Germline V gene lookup returns CDR1 GTSNPN and CDR2 SVGIG (reference sequence). The CDR3 runs to 14 residues. Trimming took off 4 bases at V and 7 bases at J, with 18 bases between the two ends. Here the CDR3 DNA reads TGTGCCTGGATAGTAGGCGGGGGCACGAATACGCAGTATTTT. Protein: CAWIVGGGTNTQYF.

The V and J genes are TRBV30 and TRBJ1-1, with D unclear. V dropped 5 bases and J dropped 0 bases, with 7 bases sitting between them. The CDR3 is made up of 12 amino acids. Per the germline V gene, CDR1 is GTSNPN and CDR2 is SVGIG (reference sequence). CDR3 protein: CAWVEMNTEAFF. Written as DNA, the CDR3 is TGTGCCTGGGTAGAGATGAACACTGAAGCTTTCTTT.

This clone has only one observation. V and J are TRBV7-6 and TRBJ2-7, with TRBD2 matching 7 bases. J gave up 1 base and V 5 bases, and 8 bases lay outside the gene matches. This CDR3 is built from 15 residues. Germline V lookup: CDR1 SGHVS, CDR2 FNYEAQ. CDR3 in amino acids: CASSPTGGGSYEQYF. CDR3 sequence (DNA): TGTGCCAGCAGCCCCACTGGCGGGGGATCCTACGAGCAGTACTTC.

This clone has only one observation. This chain connects TRBV2 to TRBJ1-2; no firm D call. Trimming stripped 3 bases from V and 7 bases from J, with 15 bases between. The germline V gene encodes CDR1 SNHLY and CDR2 FYNNEI. The CDR3 length is 14 residues. This CDR3 is CASSESPGGFGYTF. CDR3 bases: TGTGCCAGCAGTGAGTCTCCTGGCGGGTTTGGCTACACCTTC.

The chain is built from TRBV27 and TRBJ1-2; no clear D. The CDR3 loop spans 17 amino acids. V dropped 2 bases and J dropped 4 bases, with 20 bases sitting between them. The germline gives CDR1 MNHEY, CDR2 SMNVEV (reference sequence). The CDR3 loop reads CASSLVSVAGTSYGYTF. In DNA, the CDR3 is TGTGCCAGCAGTTTAGTATCGGTCGCGGGTACATCCTATGGCTACACCTTC.

This sequence joins TRBV11-3 and TRBJ1-5; no clear D gene. The CDR3 is made up of 12 amino acids. Looked up from germline, CDR1 is SGHNT and CDR2 is YENEEA. The V end was cut by 5 bases, the J end by 2 bases, with 4 bases between. DNA for the CDR3: TGTGCCAGCAGCGCCGGCAATCAGCCCCAGCATTTT. It is translated as CASSAGNQPQHF.

This rearrangement joins TRBV27 to TRBJ1-1, with D possibly matching TRBD1 (5 bases). Trimming pared 5 bases from V and 5 bases from J, leaving 15 bases between. This CDR3 region has 14 residues. Germline V gene lookup returns CDR1 MNHEY and CDR2 SMNVEV (reference sequence). The CDR3 sequence is CASSLGPVGTEAFF. CDR3 DNA: TGTGCCAGCAGTCTGGGACCGGTCGGAACTGAAGCTTTCTTT.

The chain uses TRBV6-1 and TRBJ1-1; possibly TRBD1 for D (5 bases). Trimming took 3 bases from V and 4 from J, leaving 12 bases between them. The CDR3 sequence is 14 residues long. Germline V gives CDR1 MNHNS, CDR2 SASEGT. CDR3 sequence (DNA): TGTGCCAGCAGTGACGGCAGGGTAATCACTGAAGCTTTCTTT. This sequence encodes CASSDGRVITEAFF.

The chain combines TRBV9 with TRBJ1-3; D may be TRBD1 (5 bases). Between the trimmed V and J ends, which lost 2 bases and 4 bases, there was a span of 22 bases. The germline V gene encodes CDR1 SGDLS and CDR2 YYNGEE. The CDR3 has 18 residues. As DNA, the CDR3 is TGTGCCAGCAGCGTCGAACAGACAGTAGGGGAACCAGGAAACACCATATATTTT. Translating gives CASSVEQTVGEPGNTIYF. Full variable domain (missing parts from reference TRBV9 and TRBJ1-3): DSGVTQTPKHLITATGQRVTLRCSPRSGDLSVYWYQQSLDQGLQFLIQYYNGEERAKGNILERFSAQQFPDLHSELNLSSLELGDSALYFCASSVEQTVGEPGNTIYFGEGSWLTVV.

V gene TRBV6-5 combines with J gene TRBJ1-1; possibly TRBD1 for D (6 bases). The V and J ends lost 2 bases and 4 bases respectively, with 17 bases between them. Germline V gene sequence: CDR1 MNHEY, CDR2 SVGAGI. The CDR3 sequence is 16 residues long. CDR3 DNA sequence: TGTGCCAGCAGTTACGGGCCAGGGGCTGGCGGCACTGAAGCTTTCTTT. This translates into CASSYGPGAGGTEAFF.

V usage is TRBV4-2 and J usage is TRBJ2-1; the match to TRBD2 covers 10 bases. This CDR3 has 15 amino acids. Germline-derived CDR1 and CDR2 are LGHNA and YNFKEQ. V dropped 1 base and J dropped 5; count of bases not matched to a gene: 2. The CDR3 bases are TGTGCCAGCAGCCAAGGAGCGGGGGGGGACAATGAGCAGTTCTTC. It codes for CASSQGAGGDNEQFF.

This chain links TRBV19 with TRBJ1-2; 9 nucleotides line up with TRBD1. Trimming took 5 bases from V and 5 from J; bases not matched to a gene: 9. The CDR3 sequence is 15 residues long. The germline V gene encodes CDR1 LNHDA and CDR2 SQIVND (reference sequence). The CDR3 DNA reads as TGTGCCAGTAGTTCTACCGCCGGGACAGGGTATGGCTACACCTTC. Protein product: CASSSTAGTGYGYTF. The whole variable domain, remainder taken from reference TRBV19 and TRBJ1-2, is DGGITQSPKYLFRKEGQNVTLSCEQNLNHDAMYWYRQDPGQGLRLIYYSQIVNDFQKGDIAEGYSVSREKKESFPLTVTSAQKNPTAFYLCASSSTAGTGYGYTFGSGTRLTVV.